The 18 T cell receptor beta chains listed next were all sequenced from one sample in a study of blood T cell repertoires in COVID-19. Using immunoSEQ multiplex PCR, the repertoire was profiled, and TCRdb retains in-frame clones only, with some absent. The sample holds some 350,000 clones, about 89% seen once. Sequencing was carried out using peripheral blood. These TCRs come from a woman between 25 and 40 years old with COVID-19, enrolled during active disease.

V and J are TRBV30 and TRBJ1-1; 9 nucleotides line up with TRBD1. Germline assignment: CDR1 GTSNPN and CDR2 SVGIG (reference sequence). The CDR3 has 12 amino acids. V lost 3 bases and J lost 11; bases outside the gene matches: 7. CDR3 coding DNA: TGTGCCTGGAGCCCTGACAGGGGGTATGCTTTCTTT. Residues: CAWSPDRGYAFF.

The rearrangement uses TRBV15 and TRBJ2-2; maybe TRBD1 (7 bases). CDR1 and CDR2 (germline): LNHNV, YYDKDF (reference sequence). Trimming shortened V by 8 bases and J by 0 bases, and 13 bases separated the two germline ends. The CDR3 has 15 residues. CDR3 nucleotide sequence: TGTGCCACCCTGCGGGGACAGACGAACACCGGGGAGCTGTTTTTT. Residues: CATLRGQTNTGELFF.

This chain connects TRBV19 to TRBJ1-4; D gene ambiguous. Germline V gene sequence: CDR1 LNHDA, CDR2 SQIVND (reference sequence). The CDR3 length is 15 residues. V dropped 3 bases and J dropped 4 bases, with 12 bases sitting between them. The CDR3 reads CASSIANGINEKLFF. The CDR3 nucleotides are TGTGCCAGTAGTATTGCTAACGGGATTAATGAAAAACTGTTTTTT.

The chain carries TRBV27 and TRBJ2-7, with 7 bases aligning to TRBD2. Germline values: CDR1 MNHEY, CDR2 SMNVEV (reference sequence). The CDR3 has 13 amino acids. Trimming removed 5 bases from V and 7 bases from J; junction bases left unmatched: 8. The CDR3 DNA is TGTGCCAGCAGTCCCCGTGGGGGAGGGGAGCAGTACGTC. The encoded protein is CASSPRGGGEQYV.

The rearrangement links TRBV14 to TRBJ2-3, with D perhaps TRBD2 (5 bases). This CDR3 has 12 residues. V gave up 1 base and J gave up 7 bases, with 6 bases separating them. Germline values: CDR1 SGHDN, CDR2 FVKESK. The CDR3 region has the DNA TGTGCCAGCAGCCAAGCTAGCAATACGCAGTATTTT. Translated: CASSQASNTQYF.

The chain uses TRBV5-8 and TRBJ1-1; 9 bases agree with TRBD1. CDR1 and CDR2 (germline): SGHTS, YDEGEE. The CDR3 contains 16 residues. The junction had 12 bases not matched to a gene; V was cut back by 4 bases and J by 5 bases. DNA for the CDR3: TGTGCCAGCAGCCCGGGACAGGGAGGAAGTATGACTGAAGCTTTCTTT. Protein product: CASSPGQGGSMTEAFF.

The rearrangement joins TRBV19 to TRBJ2-1; tentative D call: TRBD2 (5 bases). V was clipped by 5 bases and J by 1 base, with 9 bases between them. The CDR3 is 14 residues long. Germline V gives CDR1 LNHDA, CDR2 SQIVND (reference sequence). The CDR3, as DNA: TGTGCCAGTAGTTCGAGGGAGTCCTACAATGAGCAGTTCTTC. This encodes CASSSRESYNEQFF.

The J gene is TRBJ2-1, the V gene TRBV5-1; D ambiguous. CDR3 size: 13 residues. Trimming removed 0 bases at V and 5 bases at J, with 6 bases between. From germline, CDR1 is SGHRS and CDR2 YFSETQ. The CDR3 protein is CASSLGPNNEQFF. CDR3 nucleotide sequence: TGCGCCAGCAGCTTGGGGCCCAACAATGAGCAGTTCTTC.

The genes are TRBV12-3 or TRBV12-4 and TRBJ2-1; the D gene is possibly TRBD2 (5 bases). CDR3 length: 12 amino acids. With 3 bases removed from V and 8 bases from J, the gap between germline ends came to 8 bases. In nucleotides, the CDR3 is TGTGCCAGCAGTTTCTTGGAGGATGAGCAGTTCTTC. It translates to CASSFLEDEQFF.

V gene TRBV7-8 combines with J gene TRBJ1-1; no clear D gene. Germline-derived CDR1 and CDR2 are SGHVS and FQNEAQ. Trimming stripped 1 base from V and 6 bases from J, with 9 bases between. This CDR3 is built from 13 residues. The CDR3 reads CASSLVVRSEAFF. The CDR3 DNA is TGTGCCAGCAGCTTAGTGGTCAGGTCTGAAGCTTTCTTT.

V usage is TRBV6-5 and J usage is TRBJ1-2, with D perhaps TRBD1 (5 bases). V gave up 5 bases and J gave up 4 bases, with 14 bases separating them. Germline CDR1 MNHEY, CDR2 SVGAGI. The CDR3 runs 14 residues. CDR3: CASSTLPQGYGYTF. The DNA of the CDR3 is TGTGCCAGCAGTACCCTTCCGCAGGGCTATGGCTACACCTTC.

The V and J genes are TRBV19 and TRBJ1-2; 7 bases fit TRBD1. The CDR3 contains 14 residues. The J segment lost 6 bases and the V segment lost 4 bases, leaving 8 bases of the junction unmatched. CDR1 LNHDA and CDR2 SQIVND come from the germline V gene (reference sequence). The CDR3 DNA reads as TGTGCCAGTAGTACACCGTCACAGGGGAATGGCTACACCTTC. Translation gives CASSTPSQGNGYTF.

There are a few counts of this clone. The chain has TRBV9 and TRBJ1-3; weak D call: TRBD1 (5 bases). The germline V and J ends were trimmed by 4 bases and 7 bases, with 15 bases remaining between them. Germline V gene data show CDR1 as SGDLS and CDR2 as YYNGEE. This CDR3 is built from 14 residues. The CDR3 is CASSQDKEVNTIYF. The CDR3 DNA sequence: TGTGCCAGCAGCCAGGACAAAGAGGTCAACACCATATATTTT.

For this clone: The sample contains more than one DNA sequence encoding this CDR3. This rearrangement joins TRBV27 to TRBJ2-3; 9 nucleotides align to TRBD1. The CDR3 spans 15 residues. V was pared by 5 bases and J by 0 bases, with 3 bases of the junction left unmatched. The V gene's germline CDR1 is MNHEY and CDR2 SMNVEV (reference sequence). CDR3 amino acids: CASSLGQGSTDTQYF. The CDR3, as DNA: TGTGCCAGCAGTCTGGGACAGGGAAGCACAGATACGCAGTATTTT.

The chain employs TRBV24-1 and TRBJ2-2, with 8 bases that match TRBD1. CDR1 is KGHDR and CDR2 is SFDVKD in the germline V gene. The V and J ends lost 0 bases and 4 bases, in that order; junction bases with no gene match: 6. CDR3 length: 17 residues. The DNA for the CDR3 is TGTGCCACCAGTGATTTGCCGGACAGGGCGGGCACCGGGGAGCTGTTTTTT. It yields the protein CATSDLPDRAGTGELFF.

The rearrangement links TRBV18 to TRBJ1-1; weak D call: TRBD1 (6 bases). The CDR3 totals 14 residues. V was clipped by 2 bases and J by 5 bases, with 12 bases between them. Germline values: CDR1 KGHSH, CDR2 LQKENI. The chain's CDR3 is CASSPNGGRTEAFF. CDR3 DNA sequence: TGTGCCAGCTCACCAAACGGGGGGCGGACTGAAGCTTTCTTT.

The chain links TRBV2 to TRBJ2-2, with TRBD1 matching 7 bases. This CDR3 region has 12 residues. Germline CDR1 reads SNHLY; CDR2 reads FYNNEI. J lost 4 bases, V lost 8 bases, and 1 base had no gene match. The CDR3 DNA reads TGTGCCAGCCGGGACAGCACCGGGGAGCTGTTTTTT. Translating it yields CASRDSTGELFF.

The V gene is TRBV2, the J gene TRBJ1-1; D remains ambiguous. This CDR3 has 15 residues. V was pared by 7 bases and J by 1 base, with 16 bases between. CDR1 is SNHLY and CDR2 is FYNNEI in the germline V gene. The CDR3 protein is CASTAYSAGNTEAFF. CDR3 nucleotides: TGTGCCAGCACCGCGTATAGTGCAGGGAACACTGAAGCTTTCTTT.